The source of this T cell receptor beta chain is a study of CD4 T cells in relation to SARS-CoV-2 and coronaviruses. Study as a whole: Patient ages ranged from 21 to 72, median 38.

About this clone: Antigen: not known.

The table came from immunoSEQ multiplex PCR; TCRdb's copy has only in-frame clones and leaves some out. This table has 40,000 or so clones, roughly 84% appearing once. Trimming pared 5 bases from V and 0 bases from J, leaving 4 bases between. CDR1 is MDHEN, CDR2 SYDVKM, per germline. The CDR3 is made up of 12 amino acids. The V and J genes are TRBV28 and TRBJ1-1; D is undetermined. Sequencing input: naive CD4+ T cells from PBMCs, cultured in vitro. As for subset: naive CD4+ T cells isolated by negative enrichment. This TCR derives from an adult with COVID-19. This chain's CDR3 is CASSRVNTEAFF. The DNA of the CDR3 is TGTGCCAGCAGTCGGGTGAACACTGAAGCTTTCTTT.